This entry is about one T cell receptor beta chain. What it binds is unknown. The treatment was: about 20 received Ad26.COV2.S at low or high dose, single or two shots; five or six received placebo; per-sample allocation not given. All samples were drawn on day 63, counting from the first vaccine or placebo injection. This sample was included in a study of Ad26.COV2.S vaccination and SARS-CoV-2 variants. Study-level results: Reported findings describe substantial breadth in spike-specific CD8+ and CD4+ T cell responses following vaccination.

V lost 1 base and J 2 bases, leaving 14 bases between the germline ends. This CDR3 has 16 amino acids. The germline V gene has CDR1 LGHNA and CDR2 YNFKEQ. The repertoire was sequenced with immunoSEQ multiplex PCR; TCRdb's copy has only in-frame clones and lacks some. This sample has a few hundred thousand clones, with around 87% found just once. This chain links TRBV4-2 with TRBJ1-2; no reliable D call. This TCR came from a person aged 18-65 years who received the Ad26.COV2.S COVID-19 vaccine or a placebo. The sample consisted of peripheral blood, taken in a trial of Ad26.COV2.S vaccine versus placebo. The DNA for the CDR3 is TGTGCCAGCAGCCAAGGTGCTAGAATCAAAAACTATGGCTACACCTTC. It translates to CASSQGARIKNYGYTF.